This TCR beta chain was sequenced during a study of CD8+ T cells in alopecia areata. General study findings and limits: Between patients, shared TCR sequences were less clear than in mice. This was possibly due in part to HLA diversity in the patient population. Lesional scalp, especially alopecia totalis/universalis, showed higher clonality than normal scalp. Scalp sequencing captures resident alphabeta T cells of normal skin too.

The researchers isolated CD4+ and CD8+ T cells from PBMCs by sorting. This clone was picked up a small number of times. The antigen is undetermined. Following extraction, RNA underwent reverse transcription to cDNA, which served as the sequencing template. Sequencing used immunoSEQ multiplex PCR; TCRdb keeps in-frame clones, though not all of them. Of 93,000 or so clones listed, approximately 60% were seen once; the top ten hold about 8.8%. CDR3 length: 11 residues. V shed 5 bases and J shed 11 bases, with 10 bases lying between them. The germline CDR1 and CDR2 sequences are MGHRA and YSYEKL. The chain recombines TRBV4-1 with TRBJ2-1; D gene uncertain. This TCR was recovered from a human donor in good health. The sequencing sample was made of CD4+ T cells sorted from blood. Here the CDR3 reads CASSYGRKQFF. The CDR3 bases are TGCGCCAGCAGCTACGGACGGAAGCAGTTCTTC.